A single sample is the source of the 2 T cell receptor beta chains below, sequenced in a study of cytomegalovirus exposure and HLA in healthy donors. The PCR ran on 60 Vbeta and 13 Jbeta primers. Measured with immunoSEQ multiplex PCR; TCRdb has only the in-frame clones, and not every one. This table holds 120,000 to 150,000 clones, 79% found once. Sequenced input: PBMCs. Source of these receptors: a woman in her thirties or forties in good health and CMV-seropositive.

The chain couples TRBV4-1 to TRBJ1-2; D not resolved. The CDR3 runs to 15 residues. Germline CDR1 and CDR2: MGHRA and YSYEKL. The V gene lost 0 bases and the J gene lost 3 bases, with 11 bases spanning the gap. In DNA, the CDR3 is TGCGCCAGCAGCCAAGATGCCAGATTGTACTATGGCTACACCTTC. It specifies CASSQDARLYYGYTF.

This clone occurred once. J is TRBJ2-2 and V is TRBV30, with 7 bases fitting TRBD2. The V and J ends lost 5 bases and 0 bases, in that order; junction bases with no gene match: 3. The CDR3 contains 14 residues. Per the germline V gene, CDR1 is GTSNPN and CDR2 is SVGIG (reference sequence). CDR3 sequence reads: CAWEAGANTGELFF. CDR3 DNA: TGTGCCTGGGAGGCGGGGGCGAACACCGGGGAGCTGTTTTTT.